Shown below are 16 T cell receptor beta chains from a single sample sequenced in a study of early T cells in non-severe SARS-CoV-2 infection. One entry per CDR3 protein, called by TCRdb with MiXCR from the 5' RACE reads. The sample lists approximately 71,000 distinct CDR3 sequences; roughly an eighth were seen once. Sequenced input: whole blood. These receptor sequences come from an adult who was a healthcare worker with PCR-confirmed SARS-CoV-2 infection or an uninfected control (not recorded which).

The rearrangement links TRBV3-1 to TRBJ1-3; D is uncertain. Looked up from germline, CDR1 is LGHDT and CDR2 is YNNKEL (reference sequence). V shed 1 base and J shed 0 bases, with 13 bases lying between them. The CDR3 contains 17 residues. The CDR3 DNA sequence: TGTGCCAGCAGCCAAGGGGAGACTCGCCGCTCTGGAAACACCATATATTTT. Its protein is CASSQGETRRSGNTIYF. Full variable domain (outside the CDR3, taken from reference TRBV3-1 and TRBJ1-3): DTAVSQTPKYLVTQMGNDKSIKCEQNLGHDTMYWYKQDSKKFLKIMFSYNNKELIINETVPNRFSPKSPDKAHLNLHINSLELGDSAVYFCASSQGETRRSGNTIYFGEGSWLTVV.

The CDR3 here is CSARESDTEAFF. CDR3 sequence (DNA): TGCAGTGCTAGAGAAAGCGACACTGAAGCTTTCTTT. The chain recombines TRBV20-1 with TRBJ1-1; no firm D call. This CDR3 contains 12 residues. Trimming removed 0 bases at V and 3 bases at J, with 5 bases between. Germline values: CDR1 DFQATT, CDR2 SNEGSKA (reference sequence).

This clonotype has only a few counts. This chain links TRBV20-1 with TRBJ1-5; 8 bases map to TRBD1. V shed 3 bases and J 4 bases; nucleotides not matched to a gene: 2. The CDR3 runs to 13 residues. Germline V lookup: CDR1 DFQATT, CDR2 SNEGSKA (reference sequence). DNA of the CDR3: TGCAGTGCTAGCCAGGGGGCTAATCAGCCCCAGCATTTT. This translates into CSASQGANQPQHF.

The chain uses TRBV28 and TRBJ1-1, with no clear D. The CDR3 has 11 residues. Trimming left V 3 bases short and J 7 bases short, with 6 bases between. Germline-derived CDR1 and CDR2 are MDHEN and SYDVKM. In DNA form, the CDR3 reads TGTGCCAGCAGTTTTCTTGGTGAAGCTTTCTTT. Protein product: CASSFLGEAFF.

As to this clonotype: One junction end disagrees with the germline gene, perhaps due to a read error. The V gene is TRBV7-9, the J gene TRBJ1-2; D ambiguous. Germline CDR1 and CDR2: SEHNR and FQNEAQ (reference sequence). This CDR3 is 15 amino acids long. The CDR3 here is CASSLATSTGNGYTF. In DNA form, the CDR3 reads TGTGCCAGCAGTTTAGCTACGTCGACGGGGAATGGCTACACCTTC. The variable domain in full, with the rest retrieved from reference TRBV7-9 and TRBJ1-2, is DTGVSQNPRHKITKRGQNVTFRCDPISEHNRLYWYRQTLGQGPEFLTYFQNEAQLEKSRLLSDRFSAERPKGSFSTLEIQRTEQGDSAMYLCASSLATSTGNGYTFGSGTRLTVV.

The rearrangement uses TRBV6-6 and TRBJ1-1; 9 nucleotides align to TRBD1. The trim removed 2 bases at V and 8 bases at J, leaving 9 bases unmatched. The CDR3 sequence is 15 residues long. The germline CDR1 and CDR2 sequences are MNHNY and SVGAGI (reference sequence). CDR3 in amino acids: CASSYLQGASSEAFF. The CDR3 region has the DNA TGTGCCAGCAGTTACCTACAGGGGGCTAGTTCGGAAGCTTTCTTT.

This clonotype was detected many times. The DNA for the CDR3 is TGTGCCACCTTAAAGAGACTAGAAACAGATACGCAGTATTTT. Translation: CATLKRLETDTQYF. The rearrangement joins TRBV2 to TRBJ2-3; perhaps TRBD2 as D (6 bases). The CDR3 loop spans 14 amino acids. Per the germline V gene, CDR1 is SNHLY and CDR2 is FYNNEI. With 10 bases removed from V and 3 bases from J, the gap between germline ends came to 17 bases.

This clonotype has at least ten counts. The rearrangement uses TRBV6-6 and TRBJ1-5; TRBD1 matches 9 bases. Germline CDR1 reads MNHNY; CDR2 reads SVGAGI (reference sequence). There are 14 residues in the CDR3. Trimming took 10 bases from V and 2 from J; bases not matched to a gene: 6. The CDR3 region is CAIQTGGGNQPQHF. The CDR3 DNA follows: TGTGCCATCCAGACAGGGGGAGGCAATCAGCCCCAGCATTTT.

The chain links TRBV12-3 or TRBV12-4 to TRBJ1-2, with 9 bases aligning to TRBD1. V shed 6 bases, J shed 2 bases, and the junction held 10 bases outside the gene matches. This CDR3 has 16 residues. CDR3 in DNA: TGTGCCAGCAGGATCGGAGCGGGACAGGGCAACTATGGCTACACCTTC. Residues: CASRIGAGQGNYGYTF.

This clonotype was observed a few times. The rearrangement links TRBV28 to TRBJ2-7; 9 nucleotides agree with TRBD2. Germline CDR1 is MDHEN and CDR2 is SYDVKM. CDR3 size: 13 residues. Unmatched junction bases numbered 1, after V lost 5 bases and J lost 2 bases. CDR3 in amino acids: CASSSGGPYEQYF. In nucleotides, the CDR3 is TGTGCCAGCAGTAGCGGGGGGCCCTACGAGCAGTACTTC.

The chain joins TRBV20-1 to TRBJ2-1, with D possibly TRBD2 on 7 matching bases. Trimming removed 3 bases from V and 8 bases from J, with 17 bases in between. Germline V CDR1 and CDR2: DFQATT, SNEGSKA (reference sequence). The CDR3 is 14 residues long. In DNA form, the CDR3 reads TGCAGTGCTAGCTTGAGGGGGGGCGTATATGAGCAGTTCTTC. This gives the protein CSASLRGGVYEQFF.

DNA for the CDR3: TGTGCCAGCAGTTTGGTAGCAGGGTCCAGGATAGATACGCAGTATTTT. This codes for CASSLVAGSRIDTQYF. This sequence joins TRBV28 and TRBJ2-3; possible D gene TRBD1, 5 bases. There are 16 residues in the CDR3. With 3 bases removed from V and 5 bases from J, the gap between germline ends came to 18 bases. From germline, CDR1 is MDHEN and CDR2 SYDVKM.

Ten or more counts support this clonotype. The rearrangement links TRBV6-5 to TRBJ2-1; TRBD1 matches 9 bases. This CDR3 is built from 18 residues. CDR1 is MNHEY and CDR2 is SVGAGI in the germline V gene. J gave up 0 bases and V 6 bases, and 12 bases lay outside the gene matches. CDR3 DNA sequence: TGTGCCAGCAGAACAGGGGGCATGTTTGGGAGCTCCTACAATGAGCAGTTCTTC. Translation: CASRTGGMFGSSYNEQFF.

This clonotype was seen a handful of times. The chain has TRBV28 and TRBJ2-1; 9 bases are a match to TRBD2. CDR3 length equals 18 residues. Looked up from germline, CDR1 is MDHEN and CDR2 is SYDVKM. V lost 5 bases and J lost 9; bases outside the gene matches: 20. The CDR3 is CASSGISGPSGVSSEQFF. The CDR3 region has the DNA TGTGCCAGCAGTGGGATTAGCGGACCTAGCGGGGTTTCCTCTGAGCAGTTCTTC.

The chain has TRBV11-2 and TRBJ2-3; D uncertain. This CDR3 has 14 amino acids. Per the germline V gene, CDR1 is SGHAT and CDR2 is FQNNGV. Trimming cost V 5 bases and J 2 bases, with 11 bases left between them. CDR3 residues: CASSAIRSTDTQYF. CDR3 nucleotides: TGTGCCAGCAGCGCTATCCGCTCCACAGATACGCAGTATTTT.

This clonotype came up a few times. The chain has TRBV5-1 and TRBJ1-1; no reliable D call. The CDR3 contains 15 residues. Germline V CDR1 and CDR2: SGHRS, YFSETQ. Trimming took 3 bases from V and 0 from J, leaving 12 bases between them. The CDR3 DNA is TGCGCCAGCAGCTCGTCCACCTACATGAACACTGAAGCTTTCTTT. As protein: CASSSSTYMNTEAFF.